This section outlines one T cell receptor beta chain sequence together with its context. The entry originates in a study of blood T cell repertoires in COVID-19. At the level of the study: Acute and convalescent COVID-19 samples came from the United States, Italy and Spain. Nucleic acid was either cDNA or gDNA, and it came from T cells, B-cell-depleted T cells, or PBMCs.

This CDR3 spans 13 amino acids. Germline V CDR1 and CDR2: SQVTM, ANQGSEA. V lost 5 bases and J 0 bases, leaving 8 bases between the germline ends. In the source study's methods: Using reference gene primer amplification, nucleated cell counts were estimated. Sequenced by immunoSEQ multiplex PCR; TCRdb stores in-frame clones only, minus some. That table supplies the V and J calls and clone size; D and trimming were determined from the DNA. The table records 200,000 to 300,000 clones, more than 80% of them present only once. Material for sequencing was peripheral blood. The gene calls are TRBV29-1 and TRBJ1-5, with D tentatively TRBD1 (5 bases). This clonotype was sampled from a woman aged 40 to 55 with acute or convalescent COVID-19. The CDR3 DNA follows: TGCAGCGTTAGACAGACTAGCAATCAGCCCCAGCATTTT. It codes for CSVRQTSNQPQHF.